One sample yielded the 30 T cell receptor beta chains listed below, sequenced in a study of blood T cells in healthy people across ages. A J-beta primer mix and a sample-barcoded 5' primer were used in a second PCR of roughly 6 to 11 cycles. TCRdb reanalysed the 5' RACE reads using MiXCR and keeps one entry per CDR3 protein. The sample yields 1.8 million or so distinct CDR3 sequences, roughly two fifths seen once. Sequenced: blood. The receptor set was obtained from a human donor in good health.

V is TRBV3-1 and J is TRBJ1-1; a weak D match, TRBD1 (5 bases). Germline loops: CDR1 LGHDT, CDR2 YNNKEL (reference sequence). Trimming took off 2 bases at V and 0 bases at J, with 10 bases between the two ends. The CDR3 consists of 15 residues. The CDR3, as DNA: TGTGCCAGCAGCCAAACGGGACGGATGAACACTGAAGCTTTCTTT. Encoded protein: CASSQTGRMNTEAFF.

V usage is TRBV6-5 and J usage is TRBJ1-2; D perhaps matches TRBD1 (6 bases). Germline V gene sequence: CDR1 MNHEY, CDR2 SVGAGI. The ends were cut back, 5 bases at V and 7 bases at J, with 14 bases in the middle. The CDR3 sequence is 13 residues long. CDR3 bases: TGTGCCAGCAGTCTCACAGGGATCGGTGGCTACACCTTC. Its translation is CASSLTGIGGYTF.

Worth noting for this clonotype: The junction shows a germline mismatch at one end, possibly a read error. This chain connects TRBV15 to TRBJ2-2; D is perhaps TRBD1 or TRBD2 (5 bases each). Germline assignment: CDR1 LNHNV and CDR2 YYDKDF (reference sequence). The CDR3 runs 15 residues. The CDR3: CATSTGHLNTGERFF. CDR3 nucleotides: TGTGCCACCAGCACCGGACACTTGAACACCGGGGAGCGGTTTTTT.

This clonotype was detected a few times. The V call is TRBV20-1, the J call TRBJ2-1, with D perhaps assigned TRBD1 or TRBD2 (5 bases each). CDR1 and CDR2 from the germline V gene are DFQATT and SNEGSKA (reference sequence). Trimming cost V 2 bases and J 2 bases, with 13 bases left between them. CDR3 size: 15 residues. The CDR3 loop reads CSARRGPDAYNEQFF. The CDR3 DNA is TGCAGTGCTAGACGGGGACCGGACGCCTACAATGAGCAGTTCTTC.

This clonotype occurred a few times. The V and J genes are TRBV7-3 and TRBJ2-3; no definite D call. CDR3 length equals 13 residues. The V gene lost 5 bases and the J gene lost 4 bases, with 10 bases spanning the gap. CDR1 is SGHTA and CDR2 is FQGTGA in the germline V gene. The CDR3 sequence is CASSPLRADTQYF. The CDR3 nucleotides read TGTGCCAGCAGCCCCCTAAGGGCAGATACGCAGTATTTT.

This chain links TRBV20-1 with TRBJ2-1; 8 positions agree with TRBD2. CDR1 DFQATT and CDR2 SNEGSKA come from the germline V gene (reference sequence). Trimming removed 3 bases from V and 5 bases from J; junction bases left unmatched: 3. The CDR3 covers 13 residues. CDR3 in DNA: TGCAGTGCTAGCAGGACTAGCAACAATGAGCAGTTCTTC. The encoded protein is CSASRTSNNEQFF.

The chain joins TRBV7-2 to TRBJ2-1, with TRBD2 matching 9 bases. The V gene end was trimmed by 3 bases and the J gene end by 2 bases; junction bases not matched to a gene: 8. Germline CDR1 reads SGHTA; CDR2 reads FQGNSA. The CDR3 runs to 17 residues. The CDR3 is CASSLQTQRGAYNEQFF. Here the CDR3 DNA reads TGTGCCAGCAGCTTGCAGACCCAGCGGGGGGCCTACAATGAGCAGTTCTTC.

This clonotype was recorded only once. V and J are TRBV12-5 and TRBJ2-7; D is perhaps TRBD2 (6 bases). Germline V CDR1 and CDR2: LGHNT, FRNRAP. Trimming shortened V by 5 bases and J by 6 bases, and 14 bases separated the two germline ends. The CDR3 totals 13 residues. The DNA for the CDR3 is TGTGCTAGTGGTAAGGGACTGGTCTGCGAGCAGTACTTC. This codes for CASGKGLVCEQYF.

The rearrangement uses TRBV18 and TRBJ2-7; TRBD2 agrees at 10 bases. Germline loops: CDR1 KGHSH, CDR2 LQKENI. The CDR3 loop spans 15 amino acids. V lost 3 bases and J lost 4; bases outside the gene matches: 6. In DNA, the CDR3 is TGTGCCAGCTCACCGGCCCCTAGCGGGGGTTACGAGCAGTACTTC. This encodes CASSPAPSGGYEQYF.

J is TRBJ2-5 and V is TRBV7-9, with 8 positions matching TRBD1. Looked up from germline, CDR1 is SEHNR and CDR2 is FQNEAQ (reference sequence). There are 13 residues in the CDR3. Trimming at V came to 5 bases and at J to 13 bases, leaving 12 bases not matched to a gene. The CDR3 nucleotides are TGTGCCAGCAGCCCTACAGGGGGACCTGTATCGTACTTC. It yields the protein CASSPTGGPVSYF.

Remarks on this clonotype: Germline and junction disagree at one end, which may indicate a read error. V gene TRBV20-1 combines with J gene TRBJ2-4, with 11 positions matching TRBD1. The J call may be mistaken, given a closer DNA end match to TRBJ2-7. Germline assignment: CDR1 DFQATT and CDR2 SNEGSKA (reference sequence). This CDR3 is built from 15 residues. The CDR3 loop is CSAREWDRGTYEQYF. As DNA, the CDR3 is TGCAGCGCTAGAGAATGGGACAGGGGGACCTACGAGCAGTACTTC.

The chain links TRBV28 to TRBJ1-5; 9 bases fit TRBD1. The CDR3 is 19 residues long. In germline, CDR1 is MDHEN, CDR2 SYDVKM. Trimming cost V 5 bases and J 0 bases; bases outside gene matches: 14. The CDR3 is CASSASDRGRGYSNQPQHF. The CDR3 DNA sequence: TGTGCCAGCAGTGCCTCGGACAGGGGCCGGGGTTATAGCAATCAGCCCCAGCATTTT.

The J gene is TRBJ2-3, the V gene TRBV5-1; D is ambiguous. The CDR3 covers 12 residues. The germline gives CDR1 SGHRS, CDR2 YFSETQ. V lost 6 bases, J lost 1 base, and 6 bases lay in between. CDR3 region: CASKIGTDTQYF. The CDR3 coding sequence is TGCGCCAGCAAGATTGGCACAGATACGCAGTATTTT.

The V and J genes are TRBV12-3 or TRBV12-4 and TRBJ1-1; 8 bases map to TRBD1. This CDR3 has 15 amino acids. The V segment lost 5 bases and the J segment 5 bases; nucleotides outside the gene matches: 10. DNA of the CDR3: TGTGCCAGCAGTCCTCAGGGGGCGCCGAGGACTGAAGCTTTCTTT. Translating it yields CASSPQGAPRTEAFF.

The gene calls are TRBV13 and TRBJ2-7; D assignment may be TRBD1 or TRBD2 (5 bases each). CDR3 length: 13 amino acids. V was shortened by 10 bases and J by 4 bases, with 17 bases between the two germline ends. CDR1 is PRHDT, CDR2 FYEKMQ, per germline (reference sequence). The CDR3: CANSIGTQYEQYF. Here the CDR3 DNA reads TGTGCCAACTCAATCGGGACGCAGTACGAGCAGTACTTC.

The CDR3 reads CASRENFGDQPQHF. DNA of the CDR3: TGTGCCAGCAGGGAAAATTTCGGGGATCAGCCCCAGCATTTT. The chain couples TRBV2 to TRBJ1-5; D is uncertain. This CDR3 spans 14 amino acids. V gave up 6 bases and J gave up 5 bases, with 14 bases separating them. Germline CDR1 SNHLY, CDR2 FYNNEI. The full variable domain, rest sourced from reference TRBV2 and TRBJ1-5, is EPEVTQTPSHQVTQMGQEVILRCVPISNHLYFYWYRQILGQKVEFLVSFYNNEISEKSEIFDDQFSVERPDGSNFTLKIRSTKLEDSAMYFCASRENFGDQPQHFGDGTRLSIL.

This clonotype was observed a few times. This chain links TRBV29-1 with TRBJ2-3, with a possible D match to TRBD1 (6 bases). The CDR3 contains 14 residues. V was cut by 7 bases and J by 4 bases, with 18 bases left in between. From germline, CDR1 is SQVTM and CDR2 ANQGSEA. CDR3 in amino acids: CSANFQGTSDTQYF. The CDR3 DNA is TGCAGCGCCAATTTCCAGGGGACCTCAGATACGCAGTATTTT.

This clonotype occurred a few times. The gene calls are TRBV20-1 and TRBJ2-3, with a tentative D call TRBD1 (5 bases). This CDR3 contains 12 residues. The V gene's germline CDR1 is DFQATT and CDR2 SNEGSKA (reference sequence). Trimming removed 8 bases at V and 1 base at J, with 10 bases between. The CDR3 loop reads CSKGLGTDTQYF. The CDR3 DNA follows: TGCAGTAAGGGGCTCGGCACAGATACGCAGTATTTT.

This clonotype has a handful of counts. Mismatch with germline at one junction end may stem from a read error. V gene TRBV7-7 combines with J gene TRBJ2-4, with 7 bases matching TRBD2. The J call is in doubt because the DNA end fits TRBJ2-5 better. CDR3 length: 14 residues. The V gene's germline CDR1 is SSHAT and CDR2 FNYEAQ (reference sequence). In DNA form, the CDR3 reads TGTGCTAGCAGCTTAGCGACTAGCACAGAGACCCAGTACTTC. Amino acid sequence: CASSLATSTETQYF.

This clonotype was counted many times. The V and J genes are TRBV27 and TRBJ2-4; the match to TRBD1 covers 7 bases. After removal of 5 bases from V and 3 bases from J, the junction contained 4 bases not matched to a gene. Germline values: CDR1 MNHEY, CDR2 SMNVEV (reference sequence). The CDR3 is 14 residues long. The CDR3 DNA follows: TGTGCCAGCAGTCTTCGGGACAGCAAAAACATTCAGTACTTC. As protein: CASSLRDSKNIQYF.

The rearrangement joins TRBV28 to TRBJ2-4, with D possibly being TRBD1 or TRBD2 (5 bases each). Gene TRBJ2-7 matches the end of the DNA better, so the J call may be wrong. There are 13 residues in the CDR3. Germline V gene lookup returns CDR1 MDHEN and CDR2 SYDVKM. The CDR3 coding sequence is TGTGCCAGCAGGATGAGGGGTACCTACGAGCAGTACTTC. This codes for CASRMRGTYEQYF.

The V gene is TRBV29-1, the J gene TRBJ2-1, with 7 nucleotides matching TRBD2. The germline gives CDR1 SQVTM, CDR2 ANQGSEA. Trimming took 4 bases from V and 3 from J; bases not matched to a gene: 9. The CDR3 consists of 15 residues. The CDR3 bases are TGCAGCGTTGTGCTGGCGGGGGTGGTCTACAATGAGCAGTTCTTC. It specifies CSVVLAGVVYNEQFF.

The chain combines TRBV24-1 with TRBJ2-1; D remains ambiguous. Deletions cut 5 bases from V and 7 bases from J, with 14 bases between. There are 14 residues in the CDR3. Germline loops: CDR1 KGHDR, CDR2 SFDVKD. CDR3 DNA sequence: TGTGCCACCAGTGCTTTTCGAGGCCGGAATGAGCAGTTCTTC. Translated: CATSAFRGRNEQFF.

This sequence joins TRBV30 and TRBJ1-5; tentatively, D is TRBD1 (6 bases). CDR1 is GTSNPN, CDR2 SVGIG, per germline (reference sequence). V shed 4 bases and J shed 1 base, with 11 bases lying between them. The CDR3 totals 14 residues. CDR3 residues: CAWNTGISNQPQHF. The CDR3 DNA reads as TGTGCCTGGAACACAGGGATCAGCAATCAGCCCCAGCATTTT.

This clonotype was observed a few times. The chain uses TRBV29-1 and TRBJ1-2; no reliable D call. Germline CDR1 is SQVTM and CDR2 is ANQGSEA. V lost 6 bases and J lost 3, with 5 bases in between. This CDR3 is built from 10 residues. CDR3 sequence reads: CSVWDYGYTF. Written as DNA, the CDR3 is TGCAGCGTCTGGGACTATGGCTACACCTTC.

The V call is TRBV10-2, the J call TRBJ2-1; no firm D call. Per germline, CDR1 WSHSY and CDR2 SAAADI. The CDR3 sequence is 17 residues long. The V end lost 4 bases, the J end lost 6 bases, and 22 bases lay between the germline ends. The CDR3 region is CASSAINESSGINEQFF. The CDR3 DNA is TGCGCCAGCAGTGCTATCAATGAGTCCTCTGGTATCAATGAGCAGTTCTTC.

The chain has TRBV19 and TRBJ2-1, with 7 bases fitting TRBD1. This CDR3 is 14 amino acids long. V was clipped by 6 bases and J by 1 base; unmatched bases: 3. The germline gives CDR1 LNHDA, CDR2 SQIVND (reference sequence). CDR3 residues: CASSTGQSYNEQFF. CDR3 DNA: TGTGCCAGTAGCACGGGACAGTCCTACAATGAGCAGTTCTTC.

This clonotype was recorded a few times. The chain is built from TRBV27 and TRBJ1-2, with no clear D. The CDR3 sequence is 11 residues long. Germline values: CDR1 MNHEY, CDR2 SMNVEV (reference sequence). The V end lost 6 bases, the J end lost 3 bases, and 5 bases lay between the germline ends. The CDR3 DNA sequence: TGTGCCAGCAGAAGAGACTATGGCTACACCTTC. Translating it yields CASRRDYGYTF.

The chain is built from TRBV28 and TRBJ2-5; D might be TRBD1 (6 bases). With 7 bases removed from V and 11 bases from J, the gap between germline ends came to 20 bases. CDR3 length equals 13 residues. Germline assignment: CDR1 MDHEN and CDR2 SYDVKM. CDR3 DNA sequence: TGTGCCAGCACCTCAAACAGGGCGGTGGGGCAGTACTTC. Translated: CASTSNRAVGQYF.

This clonotype appeared a few times. CDR3 residues: CASSSPPRGNEQFF. The CDR3 DNA follows: TGTGCCAGCAGTTCGCCGCCCCGGGGGAATGAGCAGTTCTTC. The chain combines TRBV12-3 or TRBV12-4 with TRBJ2-1; TRBD2 is a possible D gene (6 bases). The germline V and J ends were trimmed by 4 bases and 7 bases, with 14 bases remaining between them. The CDR3 covers 14 residues.